Listed below are T cell receptor beta chains from one sample, sequenced in a study of blood T cell repertoires in COVID-19. TCRdb keeps only in-frame clones here, not all; method: immunoSEQ multiplex PCR. Found here are tens of thousands of clones, around 78% of them singletons; the top ten hold roughly 18%. Sequencing was carried out using peripheral blood. These receptors originate from a woman older than 75 with acute or convalescent COVID-19. The CDR3 runs from the conserved cysteine through the conserved F or W. D genes are given only for firm matches. Expanded clones are given a class, and other clones once, few, many or no size at all.

length: 16
size: -
D: TRBD2
V: TRBV5-4
J: TRBJ2-1
DNA: TGTGCCAGCAGCTTGGCCGGCCTAGCGGGGGAAAATGAGCAGTTCTTC
CDR3: CASSLAGLAGENEQFF

length: 13
size: -
D: -
V: TRBV5-5
J: TRBJ1-5
DNA: TGTGCCAGCAGCCCCAGGTCGGCTCAGCCCCAGCATTTT
CDR3: CASSPRSAQPQHF

length: 15
size: -
D: -
V: TRBV6-1
J: TRBJ1-2
DNA: TGTGCCAGCAGTGAGGGGCCCATCGTAAGTGGTGGCTACACCTTC
CDR3: CASSEGPIVSGGYTF

length: 13
size: -
D: -
V: TRBV27
J: TRBJ1-5
DNA: TGTGCCAGCAGCCTCTCCGGCAATCAGCCCCAGCATTTT
CDR3: CASSLSGNQPQHF

length: 15
size: -
D: TRBD1
V: TRBV2
J: TRBJ2-1
DNA: TGTGCCAGCAGTAGTCGAGACAGGGTACGAAATGAGCAGTTCTTC
CDR3: CASSSRDRVRNEQFF

length: 16
size: -
D: TRBD1
V: TRBV11-1
J: TRBJ1-1
DNA: TGTGCCAGCAGCTCCGACAGGGCTCGTGGGAACACTGAAGCTTTCTTT
CDR3: CASSSDRARGNTEAFF

length: 17
size: -
D: TRBD2
V: TRBV7-6
J: TRBJ2-3
DNA: TGTGCCAGCAGCGTCCTTAGCGGGAGGGCCGGGACAGATACGCAGTATTTT
CDR3: CASSVLSGRAGTDTQYF

length: 17
size: -
D: -
V: TRBV19
J: TRBJ2-7
DNA: TGTGCCAGTAGTATACCTCTCTCCGGGGCTAGCGTCGTCGAGCAGTACTTC
CDR3: CASSIPLSGASVVEQYF

length: 14
size: -
D: -
V: TRBV4-1
J: TRBJ1-1
DNA: TGCGCCAGCAGCCGACAGTTCATGAACACTGAAGCTTTCTTT
CDR3: CASSRQFMNTEAFF

length: 15
size: -
D: -
V: TRBV30
J: TRBJ1-2
DNA: TGTGCCTGGAGTGTCATACCAGGGGAAGACTATGGCTACACCTTC
CDR3: CAWSVIPGEDYGYTF

length: 13
size: -
D: -
V: TRBV11-3
J: TRBJ2-5
DNA: TGTGCCAGCAGGGAGGGGGCCGGGGAGACCCAGTACTTC
CDR3: CASREGAGETQYF

length: 12
size: -
D: TRBD2
V: TRBV3-1/TRBV3-2
J: TRBJ2-2
DNA: TGTGCCATAGCGGGAGTCACCGGGGAGCTGTTTTTT
CDR3: CAIAGVTGELFF

length: 13
size: -
D: -
V: TRBV15
J: TRBJ2-5
DNA: TGTGCCACCAGCAGAGGGGGCCGGGAGACCCAGTACTTC
CDR3: CATSRGGRETQYF

length: 14
size: -
D: -
V: TRBV6-5
J: TRBJ2-1
DNA: TGTGCCAGCAAAGGGTTAAGCCGGGGGGCTGAGCAGTTCTTC
CDR3: CASKGLSRGAEQFF

length: 13
size: -
D: TRBD2
V: TRBV30
J: TRBJ2-1
DNA: TGTGCCTGGAGTAGCGGGGGGTACAATGAGCAGTTCTTC
CDR3: CAWSSGGYNEQFF

length: 16
size: -
D: -
V: TRBV19
J: TRBJ2-3
DNA: TGTGCCAGTAGTACCCGGACTTCCCCCCGCACAGATACGCAGTATTTT
CDR3: CASSTRTSPRTDTQYF

length: 15
size: once
D: TRBD1
V: TRBV27
J: TRBJ2-1
DNA: TGTGCCAGCAGTCCCCGGGACAGGGGCTACAATGAGCAGTTCTTC
CDR3: CASSPRDRGYNEQFF